Below are 14 T cell receptor beta chains sequenced from a single sample in a study of early T cells in non-severe SARS-CoV-2 infection. TCRdb reprocessed the 5' RACE reads with MiXCR, giving one entry per CDR3 protein. Of about 67,000 distinct CDR3 sequences listed, 11% are singletons. Sequencing input: whole blood. The receptors were gathered from an adult who was a healthcare worker with PCR-confirmed SARS-CoV-2 infection or an uninfected control (not recorded which).

A note on this clonotype: This clone may be a read error of a much larger clone one base away. DNA for the CDR3: TGTGCCAGTAGTAAGACTAGCGGGTCCTACGAGCAGTACTTC. Its protein is CASSKTSGSYEQYF. This chain connects TRBV19 to TRBJ2-7, with 10 bases aligning to TRBD2. V shed 4 bases and J 1 base; nucleotides not matched to a gene: 1. This CDR3 is built from 14 residues. CDR1 LNHDA and CDR2 SQIVND come from the germline V gene (reference sequence).

This clonotype was found many times. The chain recombines TRBV19 with TRBJ2-6; D is undetermined. CDR1 and CDR2 (germline): LNHDA, SQIVND (reference sequence). CDR3 length: 16 amino acids. With 7 bases removed from V and 0 bases from J, the gap between germline ends came to 13 bases. Written as DNA, the CDR3 is TGTGCCAGTAACTCGGTGTCGGTCTCTGGGGCCAACGTCCTGACTTTC. Its translation is CASNSVSVSGANVLTF. The full variable domain, its missing parts supplied by reference TRBV19 and TRBJ2-6, is DGGITQSPKYLFRKEGQNVTLSCEQNLNHDAMYWYRQDPGQGLRLIYYSQIVNDFQKGDIAEGYSVSREKKESFPLTVTSAQKNPTAFYLCASNSVSVSGANVLTFGAGSRLTVL.

The chain is built from TRBV9 and TRBJ2-5; 7 bases are shared with TRBD1. The CDR3 is 14 residues long. Germline V gene sequence: CDR1 SGDLS, CDR2 YYNGEE. J was trimmed by 2 bases and V by 4 bases; bases with no gene match: 5. CDR3: CASSRGQLQETQYF. The CDR3 coding sequence is TGTGCCAGCAGCCGGGGACAGCTTCAAGAGACCCAGTACTTC.

In its sample, this clonotype was seen many times. This chain joins TRBV9 and TRBJ1-2; tentatively, D is TRBD1 (6 bases). V was clipped by 0 bases and J by 7 bases, with 19 bases between them. The CDR3 extends over 16 amino acids. Germline V gene data show CDR1 as SGDLS and CDR2 as YYNGEE. The chain's CDR3 is CASSVATGGAVGGYTF. CDR3 in DNA: TGTGCCAGCAGCGTAGCTACGGGGGGCGCAGTCGGTGGCTACACCTTC.

The chain combines TRBV18 with TRBJ2-7; TRBD2 matches at 11 bases. Trimming took 3 bases from V and 0 from J; bases not matched to a gene: 19. The germline V gene has CDR1 KGHSH and CDR2 LQKENI. The CDR3 length is 21 residues. The CDR3 DNA follows: TGTGCCAGCTCACCCTACCCCCCGCTAGCGGGAGGCCGCTTTACCTCCTACGAGCAGTACTTC. Translation gives CASSPYPPLAGGRFTSYEQYF.

This clonotype was observed at least ten times. The gene calls are TRBV20-1 and TRBJ1-5; D unclear. Looked up from germline, CDR1 is DFQATT and CDR2 is SNEGSKA (reference sequence). The CDR3 consists of 14 residues. V shed 2 bases and J shed 2 bases, with 10 bases lying between them. The CDR3 region is CSARRGSRNQPQHF. CDR3 DNA sequence: TGCAGTGCTAGAAGAGGCTCCCGCAATCAGCCCCAGCATTTT.

This clonotype was found a few times. This chain uses TRBV11-2 with TRBJ2-3; TRBD1 agrees at 9 bases. The CDR3 runs 16 residues. The V gene end was trimmed by 5 bases and the J gene end by 1 base; junction bases not matched to a gene: 7. In germline, CDR1 is SGHAT, CDR2 FQNNGV. The CDR3 sequence: CASSPWTGEGTDTQYF. In nucleotides, the CDR3 is TGTGCCAGCAGCCCGTGGACAGGGGAGGGCACAGATACGCAGTATTTT.

This clonotype was seen at least ten times. The V call is TRBV5-4, the J call TRBJ2-2; D is ambiguous. The V gene lost 6 bases and the J gene lost 5 bases, with 8 bases spanning the gap. Germline V gives CDR1 SGHNT, CDR2 YYREEE (reference sequence). The CDR3 runs to 12 residues. CDR3 loop: CASTFQTGELFF. In DNA, the CDR3 is TGTGCCAGCACCTTCCAGACCGGGGAGCTGTTTTTT.

This clonotype was counted between two and nine times. This sequence joins TRBV12-3 or TRBV12-4 and TRBJ1-4, with D unresolved. The CDR3 is 15 residues long. Deletions cut 0 bases from V and 4 bases from J, with 9 bases between. CDR3 DNA sequence: TGTGCCAGCAGTTTAGCGCCAGAAAATAATGAAAAACTGTTTTTT. It specifies CASSLAPENNEKLFF.

At least ten counts were recorded for this clonotype. The chain carries TRBV6-4 and TRBJ1-5, with a tentative D call TRBD1 (5 bases). The CDR3 runs to 14 residues. V lost 7 bases to trimming and J lost 2 bases, with 12 bases between them. Germline V gene lookup returns CDR1 MRHNA and CDR2 SNTAGT. CDR3: CASKGVGGNQPQHF. The CDR3 DNA follows: TGTGCCAGCAAAGGGGTAGGGGGCAATCAGCCCCAGCATTTT.

DNA of the CDR3: TGCAGTGCTAGAGAATACGGGACAAGTAACACCGGGGAGCTGTTTTTT. Amino acids: CSAREYGTSNTGELFF. V and J are TRBV20-1 and TRBJ2-2, with D perhaps TRBD1 (6 bases). Germline loops: CDR1 DFQATT, CDR2 SNEGSKA (reference sequence). The V end was cut by 0 bases, the J end by 2 bases, with 13 bases between. The CDR3 runs to 16 residues.

This clonotype has at least ten counts. V and J are TRBV29-1 and TRBJ2-1; D remains ambiguous. The V gene lost 4 bases and the J gene lost 0 bases, with 7 bases spanning the gap. CDR1 and CDR2 (germline): SQVTM, ANQGSEA. The CDR3 loop spans 13 amino acids. The CDR3 coding sequence is TGCAGCGTTGCCAGAAGCTCCTACAATGAGCAGTTCTTC. Its translation is CSVARSSYNEQFF.

This clonotype showed up just a few times. The chain uses TRBV19 and TRBJ2-5; 8 bases align to TRBD2. From germline, CDR1 is LNHDA and CDR2 SQIVND (reference sequence). The CDR3 consists of 14 residues. V lost 7 bases, J lost 2 bases, and 6 bases stayed unmatched. In DNA, the CDR3 is TGTGCCAGTAACAAGCGGGGGAGACAAGAGACCCAGTACTTC. This encodes CASNKRGRQETQYF.

This clonotype has just a few counts. The V gene is TRBV6-1, the J gene TRBJ2-7, with a possible D match to TRBD2 (6 bases). The CDR3 consists of 15 residues. Between the trimmed V and J ends, which lost 5 bases and 6 bases, there was a span of 20 bases. In germline, CDR1 is MNHNS, CDR2 SASEGT. CDR3 coding DNA: TGTGCCAGCAGTCTACGGGGGAATCAAGCAGGCGAGCAGTACTTC. As protein: CASSLRGNQAGEQYF.